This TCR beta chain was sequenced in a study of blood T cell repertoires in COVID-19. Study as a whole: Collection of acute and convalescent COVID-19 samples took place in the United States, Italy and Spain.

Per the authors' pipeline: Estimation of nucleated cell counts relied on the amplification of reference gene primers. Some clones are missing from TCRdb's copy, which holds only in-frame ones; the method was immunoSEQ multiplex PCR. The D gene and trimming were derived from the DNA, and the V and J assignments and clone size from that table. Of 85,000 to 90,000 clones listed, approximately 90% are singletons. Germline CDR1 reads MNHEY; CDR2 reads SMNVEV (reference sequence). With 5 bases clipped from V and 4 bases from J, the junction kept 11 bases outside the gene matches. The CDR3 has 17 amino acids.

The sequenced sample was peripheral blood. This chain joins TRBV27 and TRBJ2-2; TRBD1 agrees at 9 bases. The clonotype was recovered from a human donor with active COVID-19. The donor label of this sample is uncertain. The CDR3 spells CASSPGQGTRLTGELFF. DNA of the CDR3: TGTGCCAGCAGTCCGGGACAGGGCACAAGGCTCACCGGGGAGCTGTTTTTT.